The 20 T cell receptor beta chains reported below all come from one sample, sequenced in a study of cytomegalovirus exposure and HLA in healthy donors. Use of 60 Vbeta and 13 Jbeta primers characterized the PCR. This table comes from immunoSEQ multiplex PCR, and its TCRdb copy is limited to in-frame clones, with some not included. The table shows 190,000 or so clones, with approximately 83% occurring only once. Sample: PBMCs. The origin of the receptors is a woman between 50 and 59 years old in good health and CMV-seropositive.

J is TRBJ1-4 and V is TRBV7-9; perhaps TRBD1 as D (5 bases). V was shortened by 5 bases and J by 4 bases, with 11 bases between the two germline ends. The CDR3 has 14 amino acids. Germline V gene lookup returns CDR1 SEHNR and CDR2 FQNEAQ (reference sequence). The CDR3 here is CASSLGHSNEKLFF. CDR3 nucleotides: TGTGCCAGCAGCCTTGGACACAGTAATGAAAAACTGTTTTTT.

J is TRBJ1-5 and V is TRBV19, with 10 bases aligning to TRBD1. This CDR3 comprises 18 residues. Germline CDR1 is LNHDA and CDR2 is SQIVND (reference sequence). The ends lost 4 bases at V and 3 bases at J; junction bases unmatched: 12. The CDR3 protein is CASSTGDRGAILNQPQHF. Written as DNA, the CDR3 is TGTGCCAGTAGTACCGGGGACAGGGGAGCCATCCTCAATCAGCCCCAGCATTTT.

The chain recombines TRBV30 with TRBJ1-4; unclear D gene. The V and J ends lost 2 bases and 7 bases respectively, with 2 bases between them. The length of the CDR3 is 10 residues. Germline V lookup: CDR1 GTSNPN, CDR2 SVGIG (reference sequence). This chain's CDR3 is CAWSREKLFF. Written as DNA, the CDR3 is TGTGCCTGGAGTCGTGAAAAACTGTTTTTT.

V gene TRBV27 combines with J gene TRBJ1-6; D is perhaps TRBD1 (6 bases). The CDR3 extends over 14 amino acids. V was cut by 8 bases and J by 6 bases, with 14 bases left in between. Germline lookup yields CDR1 MNHEY and CDR2 SMNVEV (reference sequence). The CDR3 spells CASGGQLGNSPLHF. The CDR3 region has the DNA TGTGCCAGCGGCGGACAGTTGGGTAATTCACCCCTCCACTTT.

The sample holds a few counts of this clone. The rearrangement uses TRBV6-1 and TRBJ1-6; D possibly corresponds to TRBD1 (5 bases). CDR1 MNHNS and CDR2 SASEGT come from the germline V gene. CDR3 length: 13 residues. The germline V and J ends were trimmed by 3 bases and 7 bases, with 7 bases remaining between them. CDR3 sequence: CASSDRANSPLHF. CDR3 nucleotides: TGTGCCAGCAGTGACAGGGCGAATTCACCCCTCCACTTT.

This chain links TRBV9 with TRBJ1-3; 8 positions match TRBD1. Germline V gives CDR1 SGDLS, CDR2 YYNGEE. V shed 2 bases, J shed 3 bases, and the junction held 1 base outside the gene matches. The CDR3 has 14 residues. Here the CDR3 DNA reads TGTGCCAGCAGCGTCGACAGGGGTGGAAACACCATATATTTT. Its protein product is CASSVDRGGNTIYF.

The genes are TRBV30 and TRBJ2-7; possibly TRBD2 for D (7 bases). Trimming left V 5 bases short and J 2 bases short, with 13 bases between. Germline V gene lookup returns CDR1 GTSNPN and CDR2 SVGIG (reference sequence). The CDR3 contains 13 residues. The CDR3 region is CAWGRGTTYEQYF. The DNA for the CDR3 is TGTGCCTGGGGGCGGGGGACAACCTACGAGCAGTACTTC.

This chain connects TRBV5-1 to TRBJ1-3; D possibly corresponds to TRBD1 (6 bases). V was shortened by 4 bases and J by 5 bases, with 16 bases between the two germline ends. Per the germline V gene, CDR1 is SGHRS and CDR2 is YFSETQ. The CDR3 extends over 15 amino acids. As DNA, the CDR3 is TGCGCCAGCAGCCTACCAACGCAGGGGCGAAACACCATATATTTT. Residues: CASSLPTQGRNTIYF.

This clone was recorded only once. The rearrangement links TRBV7-9 to TRBJ1-2, with 7 bases identical to TRBD1. V was pared by 1 base and J by 6 bases, with 8 bases of the junction left unmatched. This CDR3 comprises 15 residues. Germline loops: CDR1 SEHNR, CDR2 FQNEAQ (reference sequence). The DNA for the CDR3 is TGTGCCAGCAGCTTAGAGTGGCGCAGGGGGGATGGCTACACCTTC. Translating gives CASSLEWRRGDGYTF.

The J gene is TRBJ1-3, the V gene TRBV5-1; the D gene is possibly TRBD1 (6 bases). The germline V gene encodes CDR1 SGHRS and CDR2 YFSETQ. The length of the CDR3 is 14 residues. Deletions cut 4 bases from V and 2 bases from J, with 10 bases between. CDR3 bases: TGCGCCAGCAGCCACGGGACACCTGGAAACACCATATATTTT. It codes for CASSHGTPGNTIYF.

The chain is built from TRBV18 and TRBJ2-7; 9 nucleotides align to TRBD1. CDR1 KGHSH and CDR2 LQKENI come from the germline V gene. This CDR3 region has 15 residues. V was clipped by 4 bases and J by 2 bases; unmatched bases: 6. This CDR3 reads CASSREQGAAYEQYF. For the CDR3, the DNA is TGTGCCAGCTCACGCGAACAGGGGGCGGCCTACGAGCAGTACTTC.

V is TRBV6-1 and J is TRBJ2-1, with 7 bases fitting TRBD1. The germline V gene encodes CDR1 MNHNS and CDR2 SASEGT. The trim removed 0 bases at V and 2 bases at J, leaving 4 bases unmatched. The length of the CDR3 is 16 residues. Here the CDR3 reads CASSEATGLPYNEQFF. The CDR3 DNA follows: TGTGCCAGCAGTGAAGCGACAGGGTTGCCCTACAATGAGCAGTTCTTC.

This chain joins TRBV19 and TRBJ2-2, with TRBD1 identical over 8 bases. The CDR3 contains 15 residues. V dropped 4 bases and J dropped 3; count of bases not matched to a gene: 4. CDR1 is LNHDA and CDR2 is SQIVND in the germline V gene (reference sequence). The CDR3 nucleotides are TGTGCCAGTAGTAGGGAGACAGGGGACACCGGGGAGCTGTTTTTT. Its protein product is CASSRETGDTGELFF.

V gene TRBV5-4 combines with J gene TRBJ2-5; 9 bases map to TRBD2. The CDR3 spans 18 residues. Germline CDR1 and CDR2: SGHNT and YYREEE (reference sequence). V shed 0 bases, J shed 3 bases, and the junction held 12 bases outside the gene matches. Here the CDR3 reads CASSLGRQRGARKETQYF. The CDR3 coding sequence is TGTGCCAGCAGCTTGGGCCGTCAGCGGGGGGCCCGAAAAGAGACCCAGTACTTC.

This clone was counted a few times. This rearrangement joins TRBV4-1 to TRBJ2-7; possibly TRBD2 for D (5 bases). CDR1 is MGHRA and CDR2 is YSYEKL in the germline V gene. V shed 1 base and J shed 0 bases, with 13 bases lying between them. This CDR3 region has 16 residues. The CDR3 coding sequence is TGCGCCAGCAGCCAAGGAGAAGCGGCGGGCTCCTACGAGCAGTACTTC. Translating gives CASSQGEAAGSYEQYF.

This chain links TRBV9 with TRBJ1-3; D is possibly TRBD1 (5 bases). Trimming removed 4 bases from V and 1 base from J, with 15 bases in between. The CDR3 sequence is 16 residues long. CDR1 is SGDLS and CDR2 is YYNGEE in the germline V gene. The CDR3 reads CASSPLSGYSGNTIYF. The CDR3 DNA sequence: TGTGCCAGCAGCCCCCTCTCAGGGTATTCTGGAAACACCATATATTTT. Full variable domain (rest looked up from reference TRBV9 and TRBJ1-3): DSGVTQTPKHLITATGQRVTLRCSPRSGDLSVYWYQQSLDQGLQFLIQYYNGEERAKGNILERFSAQQFPDLHSELNLSSLELGDSALYFCASSPLSGYSGNTIYFGEGSWLTVV.

The chain couples TRBV6-5 to TRBJ1-2; unclear D gene. Trimming cost V 2 bases and J 3 bases, with 10 bases left between them. CDR1 MNHEY and CDR2 SVGAGI come from the germline V gene. The CDR3 length is 14 residues. CDR3 region: CASSYGQAHYGYTF. CDR3 bases: TGTGCCAGCAGTTACGGGCAGGCCCACTATGGCTACACCTTC.

The chain employs TRBV7-2 and TRBJ2-1, with 7 bases aligning to TRBD2. The germline CDR1 and CDR2 sequences are SGHTA and FQGNSA. The CDR3 spans 16 residues. J gave up 9 bases and V 3 bases, and 14 bases lay outside the gene matches. The CDR3 region is CASSFGGFQKLAEQFF. CDR3 in DNA: TGTGCCAGCAGCTTCGGGGGGTTCCAAAAGCTGGCTGAGCAGTTCTTC.

V is TRBV2 and J is TRBJ1-3; D is possibly TRBD1 (6 bases). This CDR3 has 14 amino acids. V dropped 6 bases and J dropped 0 bases, with 9 bases sitting between them. CDR1 SNHLY and CDR2 FYNNEI come from the germline V gene. The CDR3 nucleotides are TGTGCCAGCAGGGCAGGGGCCTCTGGAAACACCATATATTTT. This sequence encodes CASRAGASGNTIYF.

The rearrangement joins TRBV6-1 to TRBJ1-5; D unclear. V lost 7 bases, J lost 0 bases, and 7 bases lay in between. The CDR3 runs to 13 residues. Germline lookup yields CDR1 MNHNS and CDR2 SASEGT. CDR3 sequence: CASIAYSNQPQHF. CDR3 coding DNA: TGTGCCAGCATAGCTTATAGCAATCAGCCCCAGCATTTT.